This passage covers 7 T cell receptor beta chains from one sample sequenced in a study of T cell changes during pregnancy in multiple sclerosis. The table came from immunoSEQ multiplex PCR; TCRdb's copy has only in-frame clones and leaves some out. Of 35,000 to 40,000 clones listed, about 92% are singletons. Sequencing was performed on CD4+ T cells from peripheral blood mononuclear cells, taken after pregnancy. The receptors shown here come from a female donor in good health, enrolled as a control in a pregnancy study.

The rearrangement links TRBV14 to TRBJ1-2; D is perhaps TRBD1 (6 bases). The V end was cut by 5 bases, the J end by 8 bases, with 15 bases between. The CDR3 has 13 residues. Germline-derived CDR1 and CDR2 are SGHDN and FVKESK. CDR3: CASSDQRQEGYTF. The CDR3 DNA follows: TGTGCCAGCAGCGATCAACGACAGGAAGGCTACACCTTC.

J is TRBJ2-7 and V is TRBV27; the D gene is possibly TRBD1 (6 bases). The CDR3 is 14 residues long. The V end lost 5 bases, the J end lost 4 bases, and 15 bases lay between the germline ends. Per the germline V gene, CDR1 is MNHEY and CDR2 is SMNVEV (reference sequence). The CDR3 sequence is CASSPVWGPYEQYF. The CDR3 DNA sequence: TGTGCCAGCAGTCCCGTGTGGGGGCCGTACGAGCAGTACTTC.

J is TRBJ1-1 and V is TRBV7-8; 9 bases fit TRBD1. In germline, CDR1 is SGHVS, CDR2 FQNEAQ. This CDR3 contains 15 residues. Trimming at V came to 5 bases and at J to 6 bases, leaving 10 bases not matched to a gene. The CDR3 loop reads CASSPGQGWRSEAFF. CDR3 nucleotide sequence: TGTGCCAGCAGCCCCGGACAGGGGTGGAGGTCTGAAGCTTTCTTT.

The chain couples TRBV5-5 to TRBJ2-1; 14 bases align to TRBD2. This CDR3 region has 17 residues. CDR1 is SGHKS, CDR2 YYEKEE, per germline (reference sequence). The J segment lost 5 bases and the V segment lost 4 bases, leaving 8 bases of the junction unmatched. The CDR3 spells CASSLGLAGGRHNEQFF. The CDR3 DNA reads TGTGCCAGCAGCCTCGGACTAGCGGGGGGCCGGCACAATGAGCAGTTCTTC.

The chain recombines TRBV21-1 with TRBJ2-5; the D segment call TRBD1 is taken from the table without a DNA check. TRBV21-1 is a pseudogene. The CDR3 loop spans 15 amino acids. The CDR3 spells CASSPQGGLGETQYF. The CDR3 bases are TGTGCCAGCAGCCCCCAAGGGGGCCTCGGGGAGACCCAGTACTTC.

This clone was detected only once. V is TRBV5-4 and J is TRBJ2-1; 7 nucleotides match TRBD2. Unmatched junction bases numbered 10, after V lost 0 bases and J lost 1 base. CDR1 and CDR2 (germline): SGHNT, YYREEE (reference sequence). The CDR3 has 18 residues. Here the CDR3 DNA reads TGTGCCAGCAGCTTGGGGCCCATGGGGAGGGATTCCTACAATGAGCAGTTCTTC. Translation: CASSLGPMGRDSYNEQFF.

This chain joins TRBV28 and TRBJ2-1, with D maybe TRBD2 (5 bases). CDR3 size: 12 residues. Deletions cut 2 bases from V and 15 bases from J, with 14 bases between. Germline V gives CDR1 MDHEN, CDR2 SYDVKM. The DNA of the CDR3 is TGTGCCAGCAGTTTACCGGGGTCTAGTGTGTTCTTC. It is translated as CASSLPGSSVFF.